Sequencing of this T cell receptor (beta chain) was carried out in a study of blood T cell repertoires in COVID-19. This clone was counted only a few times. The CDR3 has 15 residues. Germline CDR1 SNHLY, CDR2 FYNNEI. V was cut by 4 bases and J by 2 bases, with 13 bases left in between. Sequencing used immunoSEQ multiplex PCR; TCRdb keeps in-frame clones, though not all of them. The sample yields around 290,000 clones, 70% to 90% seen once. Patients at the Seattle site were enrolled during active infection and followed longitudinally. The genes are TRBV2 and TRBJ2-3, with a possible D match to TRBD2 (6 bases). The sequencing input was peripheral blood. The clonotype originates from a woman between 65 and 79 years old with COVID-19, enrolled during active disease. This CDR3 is CASSVSGLSTDTQYF. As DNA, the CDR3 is TGTGCCAGCAGTGTTTCGGGACTCTCCACAGATACGCAGTATTTT.